This T cell receptor (beta chain) was captured in a study of T cells after yellow fever vaccination. MiXCR was run by TCRdb on the 5' RACE reads, yielding one entry per CDR3 protein. The sample holds some 400,000 distinct CDR3 sequences, over 15% seen once. This clonotype was observed many times. The CDR3 consists of 19 residues. The germline V and J ends were trimmed by 2 bases and 0 bases, with 21 bases remaining between them. CDR1 MGHDK and CDR2 SYGVNS come from the germline V gene. The clonotype was recovered from a young man who received the YFV17D yellow fever vaccine. V is TRBV25-1 and J is TRBJ2-3; tentatively, D is TRBD1 (6 bases). Sequenced here: PBMCs, sampled before the yellow fever booster vaccination. The CDR3 loop is CASSEEFTGTPVSTDTQYF. As DNA, the CDR3 is TGTGCCAGCAGTGAAGAATTTACCGGGACACCTGTTAGCACAGATACGCAGTATTTT.